These 10 T cell receptor beta chains originate from one sample sequenced in a study of glioma-infiltrating T cells. The iRepertoire nested amplicon-rescue multiplex PCR amplified TCR alpha and beta CDR3s from RNA. TCRdb re-called the multiplex PCR reads through MiXCR, storing one row per CDR3 protein. The sample consists of 93,000 or so distinct CDR3 sequences, around 30% of them appearing once. The sequenced material came from glioma tissue, nonneoplastic brain tissue, or PBMCs (not recorded which). The receptors were gathered from a human donor with low-grade glioma or glioblastoma, undergoing nonglioma brain surgery, or in good health (not recorded which).

Concerning this clonotype: At one of its ends the junction is not consistent with the germline gene, which may arise from a read error. The J gene is TRBJ1-3, the V gene TRBV20-1; D unclear. CDR3 length: 14 residues. The germline CDR1 and CDR2 sequences are DFQATT and SNEGSKA (reference sequence). CDR3: CSARDACSGNNIYF. The CDR3 region has the DNA TGCAGTGCTCGAGACGCCTGTTCTGGAAACAACATATATTTT.

This clonotype came up many times. The chain recombines TRBV19 with TRBJ2-5, with 7 bases lining up with TRBD2. V shed 4 bases and J 4 bases; nucleotides not matched to a gene: 9. Per germline, CDR1 LNHDA and CDR2 SQIVND (reference sequence). The CDR3 runs 15 residues. The CDR3 sequence: CASSTPRDYRETQYF. In DNA form, the CDR3 reads TGTGCCAGTAGTACGCCCCGGGACTACAGAGAGACCCAGTACTTC.

Of note for this clonotype: This may be a read error: a much more frequent sequence differs by one nucleotide. This sequence joins TRBV6-1 and TRBJ2-1; TRBD2 matches at 9 bases. The CDR3 runs 15 residues. Per germline, CDR1 MNHNS and CDR2 SASEGT. Here the CDR3 reads CASRGLAGSYNEQSF. CDR3 sequence (DNA): TGTGCCAGCAGGGGGCTAGCGGGGTCCTACAATGAGCAGTCCTTC.

This clonotype was found a few times. Given a much more abundant clone one base away, this may be a read error. The chain is built from TRBV7-9 and TRBJ1-1, with D hard to call. Germline V gives CDR1 SEHNR, CDR2 FQNEAQ (reference sequence). V lost 6 bases to trimming and J lost 1 base, with 6 bases between them. The CDR3 runs to 12 residues. Here the CDR3 DNA reads TGTGCCAGCAGGGAGGGGAACACTGAAGCTTTCTTT. Translation: CASREGNTEAFF.

As concerns this clonotype: Possible read error: a much larger clone is one base away. The rearrangement links TRBV5-1 to TRBJ1-1; D unresolved. This CDR3 has 13 amino acids. The V end lost 0 bases, the J end lost 9 bases, and 12 bases lay between the germline ends. CDR1 is SGHRS and CDR2 is YFSETQ in the germline V gene. CDR3 in DNA: TGCGCCAGCAGCTTGGATAGTGAGAGAAAAGCTTTCTTT. Protein product: CASSLDSERKAFF. The full variable domain, in which reference TRBV5-1 and TRBJ1-1 provide the parts outside the CDR3, is KAGVTQTPRYLIKTRGQQVTLSCSPISGHRSVSWYQQTPGQGLQFLFEYFSETQRNKGNFPGRFSGRQFSNSRSEMNVSTLELGDSALYLCASSLDSERKAFFGQGTRLTVV.

In regard to this clonotype: This may be a read error, as it is one base from a much larger clone. The V call is TRBV6-5, the J call TRBJ2-3; 9 positions match TRBD2. The CDR3 totals 15 residues. Germline V gives CDR1 MNHEY, CDR2 SVGAGI. CDR3 region: CAGSEVAGETDTQYF. The CDR3 DNA reads as TGTGCCGGCAGTGAGGTAGCGGGGGAAACAGATACGCAGTATTTT.

This clonotype was observed many times. This chain uses TRBV7-9 with TRBJ1-6, with D perhaps TRBD1 (5 bases). CDR1 is SEHNR, CDR2 FQNEAQ, per germline (reference sequence). This CDR3 is 15 amino acids long. Deletions cut 7 bases from V and 15 bases from J, with 25 bases between. In DNA, the CDR3 is TGTGCCAGCACCCACCTTTACGGGGACGCTCTTCTCCTCCACTTT. It is translated as CASTHLYGDALLLHF.

The J gene is TRBJ1-1, the V gene TRBV20-1, with D perhaps matching TRBD1 (6 bases). CDR1 DFQATT and CDR2 SNEGSKA come from the germline V gene (reference sequence). The CDR3 contains 12 residues. The ends were cut back, 7 bases at V and 2 bases at J, with 11 bases in the middle. The CDR3 reads CSVRGGNTEAFF. CDR3 coding DNA: TGCAGTGTTAGGGGGGGAAACACTGAAGCTTTCTTT.

A note on this clonotype: Relative to the germline gene, one junction end is altered; a read error may explain this. The rearrangement links TRBV7-2 to TRBJ2-3; TRBD1 or TRBD2 may be the D gene (6 bases each). The CDR3 consists of 14 residues. CDR1 and CDR2 (germline): SGHTA, FQGNSA. In DNA, the CDR3 is TGTGCCGGCAGCTTAGCGAGGGGGGCAGATACGCAGTATTTT. Its protein is CAGSLARGADTQYF.

The V call is TRBV20-1, the J call TRBJ2-1; D gene unclear. V lost 8 bases and J lost 0, with 5 bases in between. Germline V CDR1 and CDR2: DFQATT, SNEGSKA (reference sequence). CDR3 size: 11 residues. DNA for the CDR3: TGCAGTAGAGACTCCTACAATGAGCAGTTCTTC. Protein sequence: CSRDSYNEQFF.